The clone carrying this T cell receptor beta chain was seen more than once but under ten times. Its target is unknown. This CDR3 is 18 amino acids long. The germline CDR1 and CDR2 sequences are LNHNV and YYDKDF (reference sequence). With 0 bases clipped from V and 0 bases from J, the junction kept 5 bases outside the gene matches. Each CDR3 protein gets one entry after TCRdb re-called the 5' RACE reads with MiXCR. Of 540,000 or so distinct CDR3 sequences listed, approximately 20% are singletons. This sample is part of a study of identical twins. The study, taken as a whole, reports: Within cord blood, abundant beta clonotypes carried fewer insertions, but memory repertoires showed no such trend. Conclusions were drawn cross-sectionally by statistical analysis, without following the same donors.

The same data also went into a second study, on yellow fever vaccine responses in identical twins.

The clonotype was recovered from a woman aged 18-29 years in good health. J is TRBJ2-7 and V is TRBV15, with 13 bases identical to TRBD2. Input material: CD4+ T cells sorted from blood. The DNA of the CDR3 is TGTGCCACCAGCAGAGAAACTAGCGGGAGGGCGAGCTCCTACGAGCAGTACTTC. Its protein product is CATSRETSGRASSYEQYF.